This TCR beta chain was sequenced during a study of blood T cell repertoires in COVID-19. Study summary: Italy, Spain and the United States were the sources of the convalescent and acute COVID-19 samples. Sample material is recorded as cDNA or gDNA derived from T cells, B-cell-depleted T cells, or PBMCs.

Using immunoSEQ multiplex PCR, the repertoire was profiled, and TCRdb retains in-frame clones only, with some absent. The profile shows about 160,000 clones, around 85% of them singletons. This CDR3 region has 15 residues. V dropped 5 bases and J dropped 3 bases, with 13 bases sitting between them. The V gene's germline CDR1 is SGHNT and CDR2 YENEEA. On this clone: Additional DNA sequences in this sample encode the identical CDR3.

Sequencing was done on a sample of peripheral blood. This chain links TRBV11-3 with TRBJ2-2, with a possible D match to TRBD1 (6 bases). This TCR came from a human donor with acute or convalescent COVID-19. The donor label of this sample is uncertain. CDR3 protein: CASSLGGRDTGELFF. As DNA, the CDR3 is TGTGCCAGCAGCCTTGGGGGCCGTGACACCGGGGAGCTGTTTTTT.